These 2 T cell receptor beta chains came from one sample sequenced in a study of shared clonotypes between healthy human individuals. Some clones are missing from TCRdb's copy, which holds only in-frame ones; the method was immunoSEQ multiplex PCR. The repertoire holds about 2.2 million clones, around 93% seen once, with 1.5% to 2% in the top ten. The naive CD8 population came from CD45RO-negative cells selected for CCR7, without terminally differentiated effector memory CD45RA+ cells. Source material: naive CD8+ T cells from PBMCs. These receptors all stem from a man aged 18 to 35 in good health. Some clones in this sample may be carry-over from other donors' samples.

The chain couples TRBV27 to TRBJ1-2, with a weak D call TRBD1 (5 bases). The CDR3 has 15 amino acids. CDR1 MNHEY and CDR2 SMNVEV come from the germline V gene (reference sequence). V was shortened by 6 bases and J by 3 bases, with 17 bases between the two germline ends. The CDR3: CASSPSPPRDYGYTF. For the CDR3, the DNA is TGTGCCAGCAGCCCTTCGCCCCCCAGGGACTATGGCTACACCTTC.

The chain joins TRBV11-2 to TRBJ2-5, with D hard to call. The germline V and J ends were trimmed by 0 bases and 5 bases, with 13 bases remaining between them. CDR1 is SGHAT, CDR2 FQNNGV, per germline. CDR3 length equals 15 residues. The CDR3 region has the DNA TGTGCCAGCAGCTTAGATCGAAGGATCATTGAGACCCAGTACTTC. Its translation: CASSLDRRIIETQYF.